This TCR beta chain is drawn from a study of T cell repertoires in cytomegalovirus infection (dated by TCRdb to about 2019). Background for the entire study: The HLA type of each donor mattered for the analysis, because public TCR beta signatures pointed to carriage of CMV infection along with the matching HLA type. Study-level results and caveats: Carriers of CMV infection plus the relevant HLA type were discriminated by the cumulative frequency of public TCR beta family members in the study cohort and in an independent approximately 360-donor cohort. In the ex vivo response, HLA-C-restricted CMV-specific TCR beta clonotypes were dominant, and in two of eight donors the single most frequent clonotype came from this HLA-C-restricted group.

Sequencing instrument: Illumina HiSeq 1500. TCRdb passed the public sequencing reads through fastp at Q25 and MiXCR, retaining productive beta sequences. One record per CDR3 amino acid sequence lists the most common genes and DNA. Here the sample has roughly 760,000 distinct CDR3 sequences; approximately 34% occur a single time. Together, the top ten hold 2.5% to 3% of the sample. Note on this clonotype: It lacks a known antigen. A single base separates this from a much larger clone, so it may be a read error.

This clonotype was obtained from a human donor in good health (CMV status not recorded). Some clones in this sample may be carry-over from other donors' samples. Sequencing used PBMCs.

The CDR3 sequence is CASSSGTGREQPLHF. The sequence in DNA is TGTGCCAGCAGCTCTGGGACAGGGAGAGAACAGCCCCTGCATTTT. The chain is made from TRBV7-2 and TRBJ1-5; 9 bases in the junction line up with TRBD1. The CDR3 contains 15 residues, cysteine and phenylalanine counted. Only the CDR3 part of the read is kept: 45 bases, read in frame from the first base. CDR1 SGHTA and CDR2 FQGNSA are derived from the germline V gene.